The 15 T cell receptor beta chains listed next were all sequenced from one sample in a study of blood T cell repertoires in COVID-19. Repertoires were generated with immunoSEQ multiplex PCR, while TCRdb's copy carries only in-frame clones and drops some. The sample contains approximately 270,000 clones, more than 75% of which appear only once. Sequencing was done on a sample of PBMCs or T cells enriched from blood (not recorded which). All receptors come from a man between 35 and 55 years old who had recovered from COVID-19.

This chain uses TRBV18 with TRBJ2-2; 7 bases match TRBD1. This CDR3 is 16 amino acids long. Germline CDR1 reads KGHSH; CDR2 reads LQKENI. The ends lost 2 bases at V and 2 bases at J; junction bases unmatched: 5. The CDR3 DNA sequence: TGTGCCAGCTCACCATTTAACAGGGGAAACACCGGGGAGCTGTTTTTT. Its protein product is CASSPFNRGNTGELFF.

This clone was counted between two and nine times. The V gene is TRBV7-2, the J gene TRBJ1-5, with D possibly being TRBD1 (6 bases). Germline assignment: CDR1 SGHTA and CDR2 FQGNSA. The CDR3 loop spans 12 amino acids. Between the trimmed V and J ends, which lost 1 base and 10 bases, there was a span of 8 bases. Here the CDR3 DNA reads TGTGCCAGCAGCTTAGAGGGGGAACCCCAGCATTTT. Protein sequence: CASSLEGEPQHF.

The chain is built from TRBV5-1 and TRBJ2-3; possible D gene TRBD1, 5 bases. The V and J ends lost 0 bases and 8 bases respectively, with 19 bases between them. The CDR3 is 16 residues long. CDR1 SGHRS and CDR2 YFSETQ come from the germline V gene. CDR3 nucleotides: TGCGCCAGCAGCTTGGAAGGTACAGGTGGTAAGGGTACGCAGTATTTT. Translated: CASSLEGTGGKGTQYF.

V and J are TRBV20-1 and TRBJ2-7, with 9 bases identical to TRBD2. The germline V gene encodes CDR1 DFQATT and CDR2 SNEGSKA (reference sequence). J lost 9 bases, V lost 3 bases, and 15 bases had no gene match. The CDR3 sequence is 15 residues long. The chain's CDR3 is CSASVAASGITRQYF. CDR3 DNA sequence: TGCAGTGCTAGTGTCGCGGCTAGCGGGATTACAAGGCAGTACTTC.

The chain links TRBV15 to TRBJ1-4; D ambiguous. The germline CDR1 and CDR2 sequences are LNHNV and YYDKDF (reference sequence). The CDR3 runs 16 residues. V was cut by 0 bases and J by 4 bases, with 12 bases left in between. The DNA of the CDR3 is TGTGCCACCAGCAGAGATCTGGCGGGAAATAATGAAAAACTGTTTTTT. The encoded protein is CATSRDLAGNNEKLFF.

CDR3 region: CASSLGGRSSYEQYF. The CDR3, as DNA: TGTGCCAGCAGCTTAGGCGGGAGGTCTTCCTACGAGCAGTACTTC. The chain joins TRBV11-2 to TRBJ2-7; the match to TRBD2 covers 8 bases. With 1 base clipped from V and 1 base from J, the junction kept 3 bases outside the gene matches. Per the germline V gene, CDR1 is SGHAT and CDR2 is FQNNGV. CDR3 length equals 15 residues.

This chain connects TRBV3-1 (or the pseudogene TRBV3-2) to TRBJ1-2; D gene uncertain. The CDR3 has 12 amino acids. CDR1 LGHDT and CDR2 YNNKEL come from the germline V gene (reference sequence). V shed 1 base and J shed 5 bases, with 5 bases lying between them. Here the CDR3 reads CASSQVSYGYTF. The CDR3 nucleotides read TGTGCCAGCAGCCAAGTTTCGTATGGCTACACCTTC.

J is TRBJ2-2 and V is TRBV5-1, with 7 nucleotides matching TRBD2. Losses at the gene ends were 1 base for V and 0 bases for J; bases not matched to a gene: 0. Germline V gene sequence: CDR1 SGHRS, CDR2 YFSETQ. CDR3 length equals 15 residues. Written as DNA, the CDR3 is TGCGCCAGCAGCTTGAGCGGGGCGAACACCGGGGAGCTGTTTTTT. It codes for CASSLSGANTGELFF.

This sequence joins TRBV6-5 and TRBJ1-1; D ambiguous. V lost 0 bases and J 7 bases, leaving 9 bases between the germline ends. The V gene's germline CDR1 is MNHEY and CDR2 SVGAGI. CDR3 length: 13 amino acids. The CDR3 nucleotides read TGTGCCAGCAGTTACTCTGGGCAGGTTGAAGCTTTCTTT. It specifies CASSYSGQVEAFF.

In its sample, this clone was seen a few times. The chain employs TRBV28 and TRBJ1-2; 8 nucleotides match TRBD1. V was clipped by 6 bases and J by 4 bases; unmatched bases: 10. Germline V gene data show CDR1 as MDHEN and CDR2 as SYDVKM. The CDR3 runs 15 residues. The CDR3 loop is CASRIDRGLAYGYTF. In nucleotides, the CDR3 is TGTGCCAGCAGAATCGACAGGGGACTGGCCTATGGCTACACCTTC.

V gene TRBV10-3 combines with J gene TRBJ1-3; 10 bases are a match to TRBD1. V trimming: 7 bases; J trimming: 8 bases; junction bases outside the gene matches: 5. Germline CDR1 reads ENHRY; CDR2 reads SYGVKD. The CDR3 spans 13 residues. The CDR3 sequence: CAITRGTGDTIYF. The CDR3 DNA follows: TGTGCCATCACGCGGGGGACAGGGGACACCATATATTTT.

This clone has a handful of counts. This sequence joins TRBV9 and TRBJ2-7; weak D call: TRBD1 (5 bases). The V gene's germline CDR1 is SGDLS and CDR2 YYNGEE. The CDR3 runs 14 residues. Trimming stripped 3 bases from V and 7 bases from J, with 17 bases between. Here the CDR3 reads CASSARQTAHEQYF. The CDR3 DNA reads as TGTGCCAGCAGCGCCAGACAGACGGCTCATGAGCAGTACTTC.

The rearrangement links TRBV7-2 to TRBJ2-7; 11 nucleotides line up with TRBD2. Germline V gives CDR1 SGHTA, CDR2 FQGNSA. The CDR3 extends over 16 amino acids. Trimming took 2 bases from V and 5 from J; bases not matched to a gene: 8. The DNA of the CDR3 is TGTGCCAGCAGCTTACCCCTAGCGGGGGGTGTCAACGAGCAGTACTTC. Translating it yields CASSLPLAGGVNEQYF.

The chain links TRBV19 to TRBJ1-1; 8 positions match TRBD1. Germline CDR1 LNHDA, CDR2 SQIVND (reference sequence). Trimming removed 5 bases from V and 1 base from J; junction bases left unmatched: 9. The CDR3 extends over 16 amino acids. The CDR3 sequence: CASSVRTGTPNTEAFF. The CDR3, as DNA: TGTGCCAGTAGTGTCCGGACAGGGACCCCGAACACTGAAGCTTTCTTT. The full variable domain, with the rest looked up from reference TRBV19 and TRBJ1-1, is DGGITQSPKYLFRKEGQNVTLSCEQNLNHDAMYWYRQDPGQGLRLIYYSQIVNDFQKGDIAEGYSVSREKKESFPLTVTSAQKNPTAFYLCASSVRTGTPNTEAFFGQGTRLTVV.

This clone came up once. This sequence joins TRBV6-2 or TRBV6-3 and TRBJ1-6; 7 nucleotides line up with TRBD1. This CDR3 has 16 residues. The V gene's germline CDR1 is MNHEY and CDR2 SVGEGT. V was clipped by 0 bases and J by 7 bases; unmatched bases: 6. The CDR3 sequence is CASSYSPPGQNSPLHF. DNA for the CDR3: TGTGCCAGCAGTTACTCCCCACCGGGACAGAATTCACCCCTCCACTTT.